This TCR beta chain stems from a study of cytomegalovirus exposure and HLA in healthy donors. The CDR3 loop spans 15 amino acids. J lost 7 bases, V lost 6 bases, and 9 bases had no gene match. Germline loops: CDR1 MGHRA, CDR2 YSYEKL. PCR involved 60 Vbeta and 13 Jbeta primers. Repertoires were generated with immunoSEQ multiplex PCR, while TCRdb's copy carries only in-frame clones and drops some. The table records roughly 86,000 clones, more than 60% of them present only once. This clone has a handful of counts. The sequencing sample was made of PBMCs. This receptor was identified in a man aged 25 to 45 in good health and CMV-seronegative. The V gene is TRBV4-1, the J gene TRBJ1-6; TRBD1 agrees at 7 bases. As DNA, the CDR3 is TGCGCCAGCAGGTCTCCGGGACAGACAAATTCACCCCTCCACTTT. This codes for CASRSPGQTNSPLHF.